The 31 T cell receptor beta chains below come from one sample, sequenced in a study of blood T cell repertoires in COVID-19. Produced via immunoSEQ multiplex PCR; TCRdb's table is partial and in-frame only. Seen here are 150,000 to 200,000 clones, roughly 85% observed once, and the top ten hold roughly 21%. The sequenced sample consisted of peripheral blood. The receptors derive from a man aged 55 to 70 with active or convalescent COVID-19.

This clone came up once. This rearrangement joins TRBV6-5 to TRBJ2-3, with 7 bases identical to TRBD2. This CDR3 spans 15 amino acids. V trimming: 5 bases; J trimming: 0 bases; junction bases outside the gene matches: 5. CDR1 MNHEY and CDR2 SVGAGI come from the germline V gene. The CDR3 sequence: CASSPGTTSTDTQYF. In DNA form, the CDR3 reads TGTGCCAGCAGTCCCGGGACTACTAGCACAGATACGCAGTATTTT.

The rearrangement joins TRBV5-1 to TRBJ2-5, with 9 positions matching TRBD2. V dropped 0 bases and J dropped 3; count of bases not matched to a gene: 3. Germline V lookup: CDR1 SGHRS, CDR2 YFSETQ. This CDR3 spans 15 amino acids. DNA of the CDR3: TGCGCCAGCAGCTTGGTCTTAGCGGGGGAAGAGACCCAGTACTTC. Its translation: CASSLVLAGEETQYF.

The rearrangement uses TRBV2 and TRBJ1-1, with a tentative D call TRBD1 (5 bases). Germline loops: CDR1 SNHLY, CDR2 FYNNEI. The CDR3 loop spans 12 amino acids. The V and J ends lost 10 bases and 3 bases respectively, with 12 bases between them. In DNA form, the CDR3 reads TGTGCCACCGACGACAGCCACACTGAAGCTTTCTTT. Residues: CATDDSHTEAFF.

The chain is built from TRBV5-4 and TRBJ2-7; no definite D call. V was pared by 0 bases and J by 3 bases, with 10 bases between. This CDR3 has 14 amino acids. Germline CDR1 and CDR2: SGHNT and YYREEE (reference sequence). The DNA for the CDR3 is TGTGCCAGCAGCTTGGGGGCTGAAGTCTACGAGCAGTACTTC. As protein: CASSLGAEVYEQYF. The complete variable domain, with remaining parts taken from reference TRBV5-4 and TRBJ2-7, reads ETGVTQSPTHLIKTRGQQVTLRCSSQSGHNTVSWYQQALGQGPQFIFQYYREEENGRGNFPPRFSGLQFPNYSSELNVNALELDDSALYLCASSLGAEVYEQYFGPGTRLTVT.

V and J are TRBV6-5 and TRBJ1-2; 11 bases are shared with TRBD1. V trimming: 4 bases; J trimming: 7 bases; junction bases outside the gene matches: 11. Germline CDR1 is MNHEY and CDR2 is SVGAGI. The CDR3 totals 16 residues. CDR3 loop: CASSSRTGGDLSGYTF. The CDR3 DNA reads TGTGCCAGCAGTTCTAGGACAGGGGGCGATCTAAGTGGCTACACCTTC.

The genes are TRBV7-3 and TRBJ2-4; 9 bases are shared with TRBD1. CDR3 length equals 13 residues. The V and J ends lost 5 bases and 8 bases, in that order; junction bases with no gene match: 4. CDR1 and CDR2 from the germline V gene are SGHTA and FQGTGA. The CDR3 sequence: CASSQDRGDIQYF. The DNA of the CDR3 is TGTGCCAGCAGCCAGGACAGGGGAGACATTCAGTACTTC.

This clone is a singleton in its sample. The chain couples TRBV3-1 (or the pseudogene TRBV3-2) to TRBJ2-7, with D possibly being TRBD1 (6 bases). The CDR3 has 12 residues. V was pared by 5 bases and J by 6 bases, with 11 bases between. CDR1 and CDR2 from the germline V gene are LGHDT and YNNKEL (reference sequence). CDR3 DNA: TGTGCCAGCAGCGCCCGGGACACCGAGCAGTACTTC. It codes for CASSARDTEQYF.

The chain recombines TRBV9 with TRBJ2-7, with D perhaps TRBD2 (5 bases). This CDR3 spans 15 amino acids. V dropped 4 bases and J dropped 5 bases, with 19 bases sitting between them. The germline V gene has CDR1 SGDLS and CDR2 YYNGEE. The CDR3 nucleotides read TGTGCCAGCAGCTTTTCTCCTAAAGCAGCGGACGAGCAGTACTTC. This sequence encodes CASSFSPKAADEQYF.

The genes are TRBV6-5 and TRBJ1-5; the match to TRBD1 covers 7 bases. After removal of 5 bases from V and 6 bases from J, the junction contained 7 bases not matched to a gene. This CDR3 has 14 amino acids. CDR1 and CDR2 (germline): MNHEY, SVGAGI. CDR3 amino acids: CASSTTGAGQPQHF. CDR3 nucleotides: TGTGCCAGCAGTACTACAGGGGCTGGTCAGCCCCAGCATTTT.

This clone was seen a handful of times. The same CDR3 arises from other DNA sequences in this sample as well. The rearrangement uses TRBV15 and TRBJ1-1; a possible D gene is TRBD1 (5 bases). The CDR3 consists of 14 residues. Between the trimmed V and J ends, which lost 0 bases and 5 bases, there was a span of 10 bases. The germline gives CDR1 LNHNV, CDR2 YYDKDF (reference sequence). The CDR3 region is CATSRDGGGTEAFF. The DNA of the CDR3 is TGTGCCACCAGCAGAGATGGGGGGGGAACTGAAGCTTTCTTT.

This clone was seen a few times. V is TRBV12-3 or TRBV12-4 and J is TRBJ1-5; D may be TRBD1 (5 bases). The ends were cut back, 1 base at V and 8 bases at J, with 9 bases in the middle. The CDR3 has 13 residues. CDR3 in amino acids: CASSLGGGKPQHF. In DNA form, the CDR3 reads TGTGCCAGCAGTTTAGGGGGGGGAAAGCCCCAGCATTTT.

The CDR3 nucleotides read TGCGCCAGCAGCCAAGTTGGACTAGCGGGGTCAACAGATACGCAGTATTTT. Translating gives CASSQVGLAGSTDTQYF. This sequence joins TRBV4-1 and TRBJ2-3; 12 bases line up with TRBD2. V dropped 1 base and J dropped 3; count of bases not matched to a gene: 5. CDR1 and CDR2 from the germline V gene are MGHRA and YSYEKL. CDR3 size: 17 residues.

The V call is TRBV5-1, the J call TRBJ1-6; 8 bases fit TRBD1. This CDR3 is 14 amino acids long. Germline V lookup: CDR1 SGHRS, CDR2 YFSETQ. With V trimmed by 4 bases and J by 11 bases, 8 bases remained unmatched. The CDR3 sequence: CASSPGQGGPPLHF. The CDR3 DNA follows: TGCGCCAGCAGCCCTGGACAGGGAGGGCCACCCCTCCACTTT.

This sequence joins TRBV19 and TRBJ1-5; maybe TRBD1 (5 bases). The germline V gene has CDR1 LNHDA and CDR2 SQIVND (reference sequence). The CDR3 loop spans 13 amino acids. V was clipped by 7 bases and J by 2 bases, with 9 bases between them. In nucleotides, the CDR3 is TGTGCCAGTACCCCGGGGGGCAATCAGCCCCAGCATTTT. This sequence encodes CASTPGGNQPQHF.

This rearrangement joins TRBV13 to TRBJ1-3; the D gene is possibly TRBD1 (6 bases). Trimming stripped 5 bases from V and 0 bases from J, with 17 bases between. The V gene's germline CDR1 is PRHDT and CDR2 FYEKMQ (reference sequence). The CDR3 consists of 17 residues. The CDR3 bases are TGTGCCAGCAGCCGTAGGGGGGGGCGGTTCTCTGGAAACACCATATATTTT. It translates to CASSRRGGRFSGNTIYF.

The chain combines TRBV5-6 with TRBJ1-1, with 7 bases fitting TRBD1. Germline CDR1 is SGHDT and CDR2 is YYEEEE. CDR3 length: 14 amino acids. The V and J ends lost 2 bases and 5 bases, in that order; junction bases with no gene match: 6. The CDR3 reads CASSFRQGGTEAFF. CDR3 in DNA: TGTGCCAGCAGCTTTCGGCAGGGGGGAACTGAAGCTTTCTTT.

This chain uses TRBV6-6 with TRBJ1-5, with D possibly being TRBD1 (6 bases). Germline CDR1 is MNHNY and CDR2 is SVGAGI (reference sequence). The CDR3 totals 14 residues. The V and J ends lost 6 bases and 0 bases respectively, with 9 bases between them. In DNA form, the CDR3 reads TGTGCCAGCAGCGAGACAGGTAGCAATCAGCCCCAGCATTTT. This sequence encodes CASSETGSNQPQHF.

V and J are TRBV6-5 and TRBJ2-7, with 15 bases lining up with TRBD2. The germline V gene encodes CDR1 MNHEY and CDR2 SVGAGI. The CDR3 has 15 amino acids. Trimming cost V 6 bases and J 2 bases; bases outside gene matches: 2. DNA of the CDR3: TGTGCCAGCAGGAGGACTAGCGGGGGGGCCTACGAGCAGTACTTC. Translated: CASRRTSGGAYEQYF.

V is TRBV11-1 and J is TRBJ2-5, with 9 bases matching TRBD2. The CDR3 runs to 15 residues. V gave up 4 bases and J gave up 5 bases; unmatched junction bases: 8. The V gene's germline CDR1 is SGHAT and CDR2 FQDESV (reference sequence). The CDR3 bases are TGTGCCAGCAGCTCCCGGGCGGGGGGGTACGAGACCCAGTACTTC. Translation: CASSSRAGGYETQYF.

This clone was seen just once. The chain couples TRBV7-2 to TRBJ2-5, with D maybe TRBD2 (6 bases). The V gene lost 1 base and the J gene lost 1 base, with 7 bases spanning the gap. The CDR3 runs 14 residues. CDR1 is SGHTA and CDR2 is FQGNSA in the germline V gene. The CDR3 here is CASSLVSGQETQYF. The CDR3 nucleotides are TGTGCCAGCAGCTTAGTTAGCGGCCAAGAGACCCAGTACTTC. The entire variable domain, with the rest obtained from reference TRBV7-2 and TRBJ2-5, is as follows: GAGVSQSPSNKVTEKGKDVELRCDPISGHTALYWYRQSLGQGLEFLIYFQGNSAPDKSGLPSDRFSAERTGGSVSTLTIQRTQQEDSAVYLCASSLVSGQETQYFGPGTRLLVL.

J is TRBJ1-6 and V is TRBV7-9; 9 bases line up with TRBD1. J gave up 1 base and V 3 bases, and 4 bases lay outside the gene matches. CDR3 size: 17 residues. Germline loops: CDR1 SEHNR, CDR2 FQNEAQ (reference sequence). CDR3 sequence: CASSFLQGASYNSPLHF. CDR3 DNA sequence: TGTGCCAGCAGCTTTTTACAGGGGGCATCCTATAATTCACCCCTCCACTTT.

CDR3 residues: CASSPPGHLLNEQFF. DNA of the CDR3: TGTGCCAGCTCGCCGCCGGGACACCTCCTCAATGAGCAGTTCTTC. The chain has TRBV18 and TRBJ2-1, with D perhaps TRBD1 (6 bases). Per germline, CDR1 KGHSH and CDR2 LQKENI. V was cut by 6 bases and J by 6 bases, with 18 bases left in between. CDR3 length equals 15 residues.

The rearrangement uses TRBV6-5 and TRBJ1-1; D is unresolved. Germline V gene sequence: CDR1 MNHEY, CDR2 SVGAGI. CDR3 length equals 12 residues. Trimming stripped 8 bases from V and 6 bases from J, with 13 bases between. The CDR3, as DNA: TGTGCCAGCTTAAGGAGAGTCGCTGAAGCTTTCTTT. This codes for CASLRRVAEAFF.

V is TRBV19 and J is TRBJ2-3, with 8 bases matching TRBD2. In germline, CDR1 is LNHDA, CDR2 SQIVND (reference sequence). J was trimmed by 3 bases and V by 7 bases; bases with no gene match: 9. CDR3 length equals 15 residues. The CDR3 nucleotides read TGTGCCAGTACCCAATCGCCGGGGGGGACAGATACGCAGTATTTT. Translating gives CASTQSPGGTDTQYF.

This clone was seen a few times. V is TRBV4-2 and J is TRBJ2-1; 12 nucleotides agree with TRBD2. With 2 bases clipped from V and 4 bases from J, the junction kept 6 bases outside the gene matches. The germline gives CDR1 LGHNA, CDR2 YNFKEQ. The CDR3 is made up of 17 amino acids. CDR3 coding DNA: TGTGCCAGCAGCCAACCCCGGACTAGCGGGGTGTACAATGAGCAGTTCTTC. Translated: CASSQPRTSGVYNEQFF.

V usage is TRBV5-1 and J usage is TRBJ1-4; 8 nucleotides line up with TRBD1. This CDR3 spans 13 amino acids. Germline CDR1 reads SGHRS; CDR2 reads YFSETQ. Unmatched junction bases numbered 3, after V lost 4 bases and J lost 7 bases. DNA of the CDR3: TGCGCCAGCAGCCGTGACAGGGGTGAAAAACTGTTTTTT. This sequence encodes CASSRDRGEKLFF.

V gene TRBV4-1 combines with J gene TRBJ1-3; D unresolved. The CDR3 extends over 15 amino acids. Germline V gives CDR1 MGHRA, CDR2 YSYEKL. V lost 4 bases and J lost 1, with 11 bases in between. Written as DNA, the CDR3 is TGCGCCAGCAGCCTAAGGAGGACTTCTGGAAACACCATATATTTT. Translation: CASSLRRTSGNTIYF.

The CDR3 DNA follows: TGTGCCATCAGGGCGACAGGGGATGATGGCTACACCTTC. It is translated as CAIRATGDDGYTF. This chain uses TRBV10-3 with TRBJ1-2, with 8 bases matching TRBD1. J gave up 6 bases and V 6 bases, and 6 bases lay outside the gene matches. CDR1 ENHRY and CDR2 SYGVKD come from the germline V gene. CDR3 length equals 13 residues.

The CDR3 region has the DNA TGCGCCAGCAGCAGGACTAGCGGGGACGTAGATACGCAGTATTTT. It yields the protein CASSRTSGDVDTQYF. The genes are TRBV5-1 and TRBJ2-3; TRBD2 agrees at 12 bases. The trim removed 4 bases at V and 5 bases at J, leaving 5 bases unmatched. The CDR3 extends over 15 amino acids. The germline CDR1 and CDR2 sequences are SGHRS and YFSETQ.

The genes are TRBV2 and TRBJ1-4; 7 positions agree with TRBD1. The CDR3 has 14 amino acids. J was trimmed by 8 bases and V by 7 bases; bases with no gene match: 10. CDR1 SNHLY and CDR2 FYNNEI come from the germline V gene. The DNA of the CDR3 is TGTGCCAGCAATTTCGTCACCAGGGGGGAAAAACTGTTTTTT. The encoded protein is CASNFVTRGEKLFF.

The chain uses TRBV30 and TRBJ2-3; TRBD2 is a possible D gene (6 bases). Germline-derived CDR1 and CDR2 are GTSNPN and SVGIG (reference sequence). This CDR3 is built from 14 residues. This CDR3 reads CVPVGLFHTDTQYF. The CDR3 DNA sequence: TGTGTCCCCGTGGGACTTTTTCACACAGATACGCAGTATTTT. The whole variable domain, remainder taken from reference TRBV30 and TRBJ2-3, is SQTIHQWPATLVQPVGSPLSLECTVEGTSNPNLYWYRQAAGRGLQLLFYSVGIGQISSEVPQNLSASRPQDRQFILSSKKLLLSDSGFYLCVPVGLFHTDTQYFGPGTRLTVL.